Listed below are T cell receptor beta chains from one sample, sequenced in a study of blood T cell repertoires in COVID-19. The repertoire was sequenced with immunoSEQ multiplex PCR; TCRdb's copy has only in-frame clones and lacks some. The sample carries approximately 290,000 clones, just under 90% recorded once. Sequencing used peripheral blood. The receptor source for this set is a woman under 40 with COVID-19, enrolled during active disease. CDR3s include the opening cysteine and the closing phenylalanine or tryptophan. D genes are given only for firm matches. Size is omitted from some rows. Given values are once, few, many or a class for expanded clones.

TRBJ1-2 - TRBV6-2/TRBV6-3 11 - CASSQSYYNSF TGTGCCAGCAGTCAAAGCTACTACAATTCCTTC
TRBJ2-5 - TRBV15 15 - CATSRPRGLEETQYF TGTGCCACCAGCAGACCGCGGGGCTTAGAAGAGACCCAGTACTTC
TRBJ1-2 - TRBV6-5 16 TRBD1 CASSSFGTGDYYGYTF TGTGCCAGCAGTTCCTTTGGGACAGGAGATTACTATGGCTACACCTTC
TRBJ1-1 - TRBV12-3/TRBV12-4 12 - CASSFGGTEAFF TGTGCCAGCAGTTTCGGCGGGACTGAAGCTTTCTTT
TRBJ1-5 - TRBV27 15 - CASRAQLNSNQPQHF TGTGCCAGCAGAGCACAGCTCAATAGCAATCAGCCCCAGCATTTT
TRBJ1-6 - TRBV6-5 14 - CASRRQRLNSPLHF TGTGCCAGCAGACGACAGAGACTTAATTCACCCCTCCACTTT
TRBJ1-4 - TRBV5-1 14 - CASSLISTNEKLFF TGCGCCAGCAGCTTGATCTCTACTAATGAAAAACTGTTTTTT
TRBJ1-6 - TRBV6-5 14 - CASRLAGEYSPLHF TGTGCCAGCCGTCTGGCAGGGGAGTACTCACCCCTCCACTTT
TRBJ2-7 - TRBV3-1/TRBV3-2 14 - CASSQGRGTYEQYF TGTGCCAGCAGCCAAGGGCGGGGAACCTACGAGCAGTACTTC
TRBJ1-6 - TRBV4-1 16 - CASSTGIASYNSPLHF TGCGCCAGTTCCACAGGGATCGCGTCCTATAATTCACCCCTCCACTTT
TRBJ2-1 - TRBV19 18 TRBD2 CASSLSLLAASSYNEQFF TGTGCCAGTTCCCTAAGCCTCCTAGCGGCGTCCTCCTACAATGAGCAGTTCTTC
TRBJ1-2 - TRBV9 15 - CASTAGRRGPYGYTF TGTGCCAGCACCGCCGGTCGGCGGGGTCCCTATGGCTACACCTTC
TRBJ1-2 - TRBV5-6 12 - CASSEGDYGYTF TGTGCCAGCAGTGAGGGAGACTATGGCTACACCTTC
TRBJ1-5 - TRBV19 17 - CASSKLTGRNSNQPQHF TGTGCCAGTAGTAAATTGACAGGACGAAATAGCAATCAGCCCCAGCATTTT
TRBJ2-5 - TRBV3-1/TRBV3-2 17 TRBD2 CASSPPLSGGAGETQYF TGTGCCAGCAGCCCCCCTCTGAGCGGGGGGGCGGGGGAGACCCAGTACTTC
TRBJ1-4 once TRBV5-1 13 - CASSRTEAEKLFF TGCGCCAGCAGCCGGACAGAGGCCGAAAAACTGTTTTTT
TRBJ2-5 - TRBV7-8 18 TRBD1 CASSYIPLGQVIGETQYF TGTGCCAGCAGCTACATCCCACTGGGACAGGTTATTGGAGAGACCCAGTACTTC
TRBJ2-5 - TRBV12-3/TRBV12-4 12 - CASRSGEETQYF TGTGCCAGCCGCAGCGGTGAAGAGACCCAGTACTTC
TRBJ2-7 - TRBV3-1/TRBV3-2 16 - CASSPHRQDLSYEQYF TGTGCCAGCAGCCCGCATAGACAGGACCTATCCTACGAGCAGTACTTC
TRBJ1-4 - TRBV5-1 14 - CASSQTELNEKLFF TGCGCCAGCAGTCAGACAGAACTTAATGAAAAACTGTTTTTT
TRBJ1-5 few TRBV18 15 TRBD1 CASSPDRVIYQPQHF TGTGCCAGCTCACCGGACAGGGTAATTTATCAGCCCCAGCATTTT
TRBJ1-2 - TRBV15 14 TRBD1 CATSRLGGGGGYTF TGTGCCACCAGCAGATTAGGAGGGGGCGGCGGCTACACCTTC
TRBJ1-1 - TRBV5-1 15 - CASSLAVTQNTEAFF TGCGCCAGCAGCTTAGCGGTTACTCAGAACACTGAAGCTTTCTTT
TRBJ1-2 - TRBV27 16 - CASSFALGTGFRGYTF TGTGCCAGCAGTTTCGCCCTGGGAACAGGGTTTAGGGGCTACACCTTC
TRBJ2-5 - TRBV12-3/TRBV12-4 12 - CASSPAKRTQYF TGTGCCAGCAGTCCCGCTAAGCGGACCCAGTACTTC
TRBJ1-6 - TRBV30 14 TRBD1 CAWNLGTANSPLHF TGTGCCTGGAACCTCGGGACAGCCAATTCACCCCTCCACTTT
TRBJ1-5 - TRBV10-3 15 - CAISEHLRSNQPQHF TGTGCCATCAGTGAACATCTGAGGAGCAATCAGCCCCAGCATTTT
TRBJ2-3 - TRBV29-1 13 - CSVDGGPTDTQYF TGCAGCGTTGACGGGGGACCCACAGATACGCAGTATTTT
TRBJ2-1 - TRBV25-1 12 - CASNQGVSEQFF TGTGCCAGCAACCAAGGGGTTAGTGAGCAGTTCTTC
TRBJ2-7 - TRBV5-6 16 - CASSLEVQGPSYEQYF TGTGCCAGCAGCTTGGAAGTTCAGGGCCCATCCTACGAGCAGTACTTC
TRBJ1-3 - TRBV28 14 TRBD1 CASSIQGMGNTIYF TGTGCCAGCAGTATACAGGGGATGGGAAACACCATATATTTT
TRBJ1-3 - TRBV1 16 - CTSRRGTGKGGNTIYF TGCACCAGCAGGCGGGGGACAGGGAAAGGAGGAAACACCATATATTTT
TRBJ1-2 - TRBV12-3/TRBV12-4 13 - CASWVGSGYGYTF TGTGCCAGCTGGGTTGGGTCAGGGTATGGCTACACCTTC
TRBJ1-4 once TRBV7-9 15 TRBD1 CASSNSGQGDEKLFF TGTGCCAGCAGCAACTCGGGACAGGGGGATGAAAAACTGTTTTTT
TRBJ1-5 - TRBV11-2 15 TRBD1 CASSKGRGQAQPQHF TGTGCCAGCAGCAAGGGCAGGGGGCAAGCGCAGCCCCAGCATTTT
TRBJ1-2 - TRBV29-1 14 - CSVEDLVYSYGYTF TGCAGCGTTGAAGATCTCGTATACTCCTATGGCTACACCTTC
TRBJ1-6 - TRBV3-1/TRBV3-2 14 - CASSQVSGFTPLHF TGTGCCAGCAGCCAAGTCTCGGGATTTACACCCCTCCACTTT
TRBJ2-5 - TRBV7-2 15 TRBD1 CASSTSFRGLETQYF TGTGCCAGCAGCACCAGCTTCAGGGGGCTAGAGACCCAGTACTTC
TRBJ1-5 - TRBV19 15 - CASSIGGGSNQPQHF TGTGCCAGTAGTATAGGGGGAGGCAGCAATCAGCCCCAGCATTTT
TRBJ1-2 - TRBV4-1 16 TRBD1 CASTLGGDRGRRGYTF TGCGCCAGCACCCTAGGGGGGGACAGGGGGCGACGGGGCTACACCTTC